This TCR beta chain was recovered during a study of shared clonotypes between healthy human individuals. About the study: A few men and a couple of women, aged 18 to 49, were donors. Whole-study findings and limits: At large depth, rarefaction still showed sorted-subset sequencing to be incomplete.

CDR3 length equals 16 residues. CDR1 and CDR2 from the germline V gene are SGHAT and FQNNGV. With 6 bases removed from V and 0 bases from J, the gap between germline ends came to 17 bases. Cells designated naive CD8 were CD45RO-negative and were positively selected for CCR7, with terminally differentiated effector memory CD45RA+ cells excluded. Original processing notes: ImmunoSEQ yielded junction-only sequences lacking quality scores, so filtering differed. Produced via immunoSEQ multiplex PCR; TCRdb's table is partial and in-frame only. V and J calls and clone size are those listed in that table; D and trimming were worked out from the DNA. The data contain millions of clones, about 95% of them singletons. In regard to this clone: Its target is not known.

The V and J genes are TRBV11-2 and TRBJ1-1; D is uncertain. The material sequenced was naive CD8+ T cells sorted from blood. This receptor was identified in a young man in good health. Written as DNA, the CDR3 is TGTGCCAGCAGTTCAATTCGGAGGAGGTTGAACACTGAAGCTTTCTTT. This codes for CASSSIRRRLNTEAFF.